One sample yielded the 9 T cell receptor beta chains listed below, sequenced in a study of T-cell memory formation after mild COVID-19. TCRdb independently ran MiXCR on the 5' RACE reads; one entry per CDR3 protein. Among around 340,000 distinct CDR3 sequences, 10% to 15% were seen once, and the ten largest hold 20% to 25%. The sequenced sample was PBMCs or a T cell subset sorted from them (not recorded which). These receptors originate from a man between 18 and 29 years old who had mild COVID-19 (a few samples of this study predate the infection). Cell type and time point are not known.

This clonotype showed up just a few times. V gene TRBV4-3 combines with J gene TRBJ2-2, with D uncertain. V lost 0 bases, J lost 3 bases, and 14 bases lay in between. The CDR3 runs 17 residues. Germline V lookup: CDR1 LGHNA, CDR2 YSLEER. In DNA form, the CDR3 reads TGCGCCAGCAGCCAAGACACTAAATTATGGGACACCGGGGAGCTGTTTTTT. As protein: CASSQDTKLWDTGELFF.

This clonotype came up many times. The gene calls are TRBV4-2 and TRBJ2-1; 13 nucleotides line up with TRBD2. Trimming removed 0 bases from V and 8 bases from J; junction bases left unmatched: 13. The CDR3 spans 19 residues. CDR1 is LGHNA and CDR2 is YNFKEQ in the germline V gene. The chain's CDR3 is CASSQDPHRTSGGWDEQFF. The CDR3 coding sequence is TGTGCCAGCAGCCAAGACCCGCACAGGACTAGCGGGGGTTGGGATGAGCAGTTCTTC.

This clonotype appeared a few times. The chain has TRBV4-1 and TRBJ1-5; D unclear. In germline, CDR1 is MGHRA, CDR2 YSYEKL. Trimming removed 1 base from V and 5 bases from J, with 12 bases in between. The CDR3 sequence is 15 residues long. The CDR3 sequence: CASSQVPGPDQPQHF. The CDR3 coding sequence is TGCGCCAGCAGCCAAGTTCCGGGCCCTGATCAGCCCCAGCATTTT.

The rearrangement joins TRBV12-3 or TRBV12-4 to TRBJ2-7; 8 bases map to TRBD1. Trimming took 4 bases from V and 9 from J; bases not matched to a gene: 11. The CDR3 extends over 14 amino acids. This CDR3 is CASSYRGRTTRQYF. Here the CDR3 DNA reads TGTGCCAGCAGTTACAGGGGGAGAACTACGAGGCAGTACTTC.

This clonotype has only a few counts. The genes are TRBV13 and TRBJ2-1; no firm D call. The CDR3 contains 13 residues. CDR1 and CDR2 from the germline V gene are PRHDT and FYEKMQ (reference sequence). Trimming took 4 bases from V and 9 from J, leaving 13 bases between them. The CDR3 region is CASSWKVGIEQFF. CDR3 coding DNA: TGTGCCAGCAGCTGGAAGGTCGGCATTGAGCAGTTCTTC. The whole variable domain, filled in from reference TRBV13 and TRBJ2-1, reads AAGVIQSPRHLIKEKRETATLKCYPIPRHDTVYWYQQGPGQDPQFLISFYEKMQSDKGSIPDRFSAQQFSDYHSELNMSSLELGDSALYFCASSWKVGIEQFFGPGTRLTVL.

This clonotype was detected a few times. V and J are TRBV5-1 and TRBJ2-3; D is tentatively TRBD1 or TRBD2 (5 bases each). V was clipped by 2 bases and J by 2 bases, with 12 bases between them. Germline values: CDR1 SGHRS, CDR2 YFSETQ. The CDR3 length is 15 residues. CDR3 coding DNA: TGCGCCAGCAGCTTCGGGGCAGGTTACACAGATACGCAGTATTTT. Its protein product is CASSFGAGYTDTQYF. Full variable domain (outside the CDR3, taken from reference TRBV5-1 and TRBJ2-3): KAGVTQTPRYLIKTRGQQVTLSCSPISGHRSVSWYQQTPGQGLQFLFEYFSETQRNKGNFPGRFSGRQFSNSRSEMNVSTLELGDSALYLCASSFGAGYTDTQYFGPGTRLTVL.

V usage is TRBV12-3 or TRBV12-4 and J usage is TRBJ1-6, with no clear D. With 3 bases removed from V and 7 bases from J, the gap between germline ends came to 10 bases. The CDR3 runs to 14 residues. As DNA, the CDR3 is TGTGCCAGCAGTTTTCCATCTGGCAATTCACCCCTCCACTTT. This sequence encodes CASSFPSGNSPLHF.

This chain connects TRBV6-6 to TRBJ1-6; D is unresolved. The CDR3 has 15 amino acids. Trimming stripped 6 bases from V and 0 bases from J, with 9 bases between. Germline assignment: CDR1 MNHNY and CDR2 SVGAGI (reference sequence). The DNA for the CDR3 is TGTGCCAGCAGGACGGCGAGCTCCTATAATTCACCCCTCCACTTT. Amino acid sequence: CASRTASSYNSPLHF.

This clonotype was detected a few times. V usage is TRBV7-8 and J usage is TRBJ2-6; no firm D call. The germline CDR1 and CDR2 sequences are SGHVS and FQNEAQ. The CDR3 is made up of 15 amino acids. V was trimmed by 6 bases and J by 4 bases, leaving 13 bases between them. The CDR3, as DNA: TGTGCCAGCAGAAGAAGCAGAACCGGGGCCAACGTCCTGACTTTC. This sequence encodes CASRRSRTGANVLTF.